A selection of T cell receptor beta chains follows, all from one sample in a study of blood T cell repertoires in COVID-19. Profiling relied on immunoSEQ multiplex PCR, and the TCRdb table lists in-frame clones only, not all of them. The profile shows roughly 200,000 clones, 65% to 90% of them singletons. Sequencing input: PBMCs or T cells enriched from blood (not recorded which). These receptors originate from a woman between 40 and 50 years old with acute COVID-19. Both conserved end residues are part of each CDR3. Each record gives: J gene, V gene, CDR3 protein.

>TRBJ2-3|TRBV11-1
CASRQGGTNTQYF
>TRBJ1-3|TRBV15
CATSRDLGSSGNTIYF
>TRBJ1-2|TRBV7-2
CASSLGGLNYGYTF
>TRBJ2-5|TRBV14
CASSPGRAGGETQYF
>TRBJ1-1|TRBV14
CASSRQGWTEAFF
>TRBJ1-4|TRBV25-1
CASSAYEKLFF
>TRBJ1-1|TRBV30
CAGTGTGGPTEAFF
>TRBJ1-1|TRBV24-1
CATSETPTGFNTEAFF
>TRBJ1-2|TRBV6-1
CASSDGQGYGYTF
>TRBJ1-2|TRBV7-2
CASSPLGQGNYGYTF
>TRBJ1-3|TRBV7-9
CASRDGTGKVDTIYF
>TRBJ1-5|TRBV4-2
CASSQRQGADQPQHF
>TRBJ2-2|TRBV19
CASTPVTGIHTGELFF
>TRBJ2-3|TRBV19
CASSPGTGYTDTQYF
>TRBJ2-1|TRBV6-5
CASSQLIEQFF
>TRBJ2-1|TRBV10-2
CASSESGTSGRAYGNEQFF
>TRBJ1-2|TRBV2
CASSPGTALYYGYTF
>TRBJ2-1|TRBV27
CASSTSRLADEQFF
>TRBJ2-7|TRBV4-1
CASSYRTESYEQYF
>TRBJ1-1|TRBV2
CASRGDTYTEAFF
>TRBJ2-5|TRBV4-1
CASSQDRTPAGKETQYF